The 22 T cell receptor beta chains in this list originate from one sample, sequenced in a study of T cells expressing NK-cell markers (dated by TCRdb to the early 2020s). Library preparation was by 5' RACE. Sequencing was carried out with an Illumina HiSeq 2000. TCRdb reprocessed the reads and assigns one entry to each CDR3 protein sequence, leaving out DNA. This sample's table contains 550,000 or so distinct CDR3 sequences. The ten largest clones represent 3% to 4.5% of the sample. The sequencing input was blood T cells: a sorted CD56 or NKG2C T cell subset, CD4+ or CD8+ T cells, or bulk PBMC T cells (not recorded which). These receptors were collected from a man younger than 35 in good health. Donor details come from another sample of the same person, matched by shared clones.

V gene TRBV7-6 combines with J gene TRBJ1-2. Germline V gives CDR1 SGHVS, CDR2 FNYEAQ. The CDR3 has 14 amino acids. CDR3: CASSLNPDDYGYTF.

The chain is built from TRBV7-9 and TRBJ1-4; as DNA is missing, the TRBD1 call by TCRdb cannot be tested. CDR1 is SEHNR, CDR2 FQNEAQ, per germline (reference sequence). This CDR3 is 16 amino acids long. CDR3 amino acids: CASSRNRDSLNEKLFF.

The chain uses TRBV20-1 and TRBJ2-3; TCRdb's assignment of TRBD1 cannot be checked, as there is no DNA. Germline assignment: CDR1 DFQATT and CDR2 SNEGSKA (reference sequence). The length of the CDR3 is 14 residues. Here the CDR3 reads CSARWAGLTDTQYF.

This chain connects TRBV10-3 to TRBJ1-5; the TCRdb D gene call, TRBD1, has no DNA to confirm it. There are 15 residues in the CDR3. Germline CDR1 reads ENHRY; CDR2 reads SYGVKD. CDR3 protein: CATRTGDYSNQPQHF.

The CDR3 loop reads CASSPRTESTYEQYF. The chain combines TRBV28 with TRBJ2-7; the D call from TCRdb, TRBD1, cannot be confirmed without DNA. The CDR3 totals 15 residues. CDR1 and CDR2 from the germline V gene are MDHEN and SYDVKM.

The J gene is TRBJ1-2, the V gene TRBV28; TCRdb gives TRBD1 as the D gene, but with no DNA this cannot be confirmed. Germline values: CDR1 MDHEN, CDR2 SYDVKM. The CDR3 consists of 12 residues. The CDR3 sequence: CASSSRQGGYTF.

V gene TRBV24-1 combines with J gene TRBJ1-4. CDR1 is KGHDR and CDR2 is SFDVKD in the germline V gene. This CDR3 has 11 residues. The CDR3 region is CATGENEKLFF.

The chain recombines TRBV6-5 with TRBJ2-5; the TCRdb D gene call, TRBD1, has no DNA to confirm it. CDR3 size: 13 residues. CDR1 is MNHEY and CDR2 is SVGAGI in the germline V gene. The CDR3 here is CASSYGQGATQYF.

The chain is built from TRBV29-1 and TRBJ1-2; TCRdb designates TRBD1, a call that cannot be tested without DNA. There are 14 residues in the CDR3. CDR1 SQVTM and CDR2 ANQGSEA come from the germline V gene. The CDR3 region is CSTTPGQGTGGYTF.

The J gene is TRBJ2-7, the V gene TRBV6-2 or TRBV6-3; no DNA is available, so the TRBD1 call from TCRdb remains unchecked. Per germline, CDR1 MNHEY and CDR2 SVGEGT. The CDR3 is 13 amino acids. The CDR3 is CASSSLGTYEQYF.

The chain links TRBV20-1 to TRBJ2-3; TCRdb indicates TRBD2, and absent DNA this call remains unverified. Germline V gives CDR1 DFQATT, CDR2 SNEGSKA (reference sequence). CDR3 length: 16 amino acids. The chain's CDR3 is CSAQGLGLAVPDTQYF.

The V gene is TRBV12-3 or TRBV12-4, the J gene TRBJ1-5; TCRdb calls TRBD1, which cannot be checked without DNA. This CDR3 is 14 amino acids long. The CDR3 reads CASSPGVFEQPQHF.

The chain joins TRBV29-1 to TRBJ2-1; TCRdb lists TRBD2, though no DNA is available to test this call. Germline V gene data show CDR1 as SQVTM and CDR2 as ANQGSEA. The CDR3 is 15 amino acids. CDR3 loop: CSVAPATSGRIVQFF.

V and J are TRBV3-1 and TRBJ2-1; TCRdb designates TRBD2, a call that cannot be tested without DNA. The CDR3 has 12 residues. CDR1 and CDR2 from the germline V gene are LGHDT and YNNKEL (reference sequence). The CDR3: CASSSSGRDQFF.

The chain carries TRBV25-1 and TRBJ2-3; absent DNA, TCRdb's TRBD2 call cannot be checked. Per the germline V gene, CDR1 is MGHDK and CDR2 is SYGVNS. The CDR3 is 20 residues long. The CDR3 here is CASSGYPPGLAVLSTDTQYF.

The CDR3 region is CASGLGVDRGGNEQFF. The gene calls are TRBV12-5 and TRBJ2-1; without DNA, the TCRdb call of TRBD1 cannot be checked. The CDR3 is 16 amino acids. Germline lookup yields CDR1 LGHNT and CDR2 FRNRAP.

This sequence joins TRBV9 and TRBJ2-5; TCRdb returns TRBD2, unconfirmable since there is no DNA. The CDR3 spans 14 residues. CDR1 SGDLS and CDR2 YYNGEE come from the germline V gene. The CDR3 reads CASSARQGSETQYF. The whole variable domain, remainder taken from reference TRBV9 and TRBJ2-5, is DSGVTQTPKHLITATGQRVTLRCSPRSGDLSVYWYQQSLDQGLQFLIQYYNGEERAKGNILERFSAQQFPDLHSELNLSSLELGDSALYFCASSARQGSETQYFGPGTRLLVL.

V and J are TRBV6-5 and TRBJ1-4. Germline assignment: CDR1 MNHEY and CDR2 SVGAGI. The CDR3 contains 14 residues. The CDR3 is CASSYSSVGEKLFF.

The genes are TRBV10-3 and TRBJ2-1. This CDR3 spans 13 amino acids. Germline values: CDR1 ENHRY, CDR2 SYGVKD. CDR3 loop: CATGRKTLNEQFF.

V is TRBV11-1 and J is TRBJ2-6; TCRdb's assignment of TRBD2 cannot be checked, as there is no DNA. The germline V gene has CDR1 SGHAT and CDR2 FQDESV (reference sequence). The CDR3 covers 18 residues. CDR3 sequence reads: CASRTSGRAIPGANVLTF.

The J gene is TRBJ2-1, the V gene TRBV12-3 or TRBV12-4; without DNA, the TCRdb call of TRBD1 cannot be checked. The CDR3 extends over 15 amino acids. The CDR3 here is CASSPSAAGYNEQFF.

The chain carries TRBV30 and TRBJ1-1. The germline gives CDR1 GTSNPN, CDR2 SVGIG (reference sequence). This CDR3 comprises 13 residues. The CDR3 reads CAWSREGGTEAFF.